Shown below are 17 T cell receptor beta chains from a single sample sequenced in a study of T cell repertoires in cytomegalovirus infection. MiXCR, applied by TCRdb to the reads, yields one record per CDR3 protein. The sample consists of about 230,000 distinct CDR3 sequences, 22% of them appearing once. Sequenced: CD8+ T cells from PBMCs. The receptors were sampled from a human donor in good health (CMV status not recorded). Some clones in this sample may be carry-over from other donors' samples.

Many counts were recorded for this clonotype. The chain joins TRBV3-1 to TRBJ2-7, with a weak D call TRBD1 (6 bases). The CDR3 extends over 15 amino acids. Looked up from germline, CDR1 is LGHDT and CDR2 is YNNKEL (reference sequence). V was shortened by 3 bases and J by 3 bases, with 15 bases between the two germline ends. The CDR3 loop reads CASSQSTGVVYEQYF. In DNA, the CDR3 is TGTGCCAGCAGCCAGTCGACAGGCGTGGTCTACGAGCAGTACTTC.

This clonotype showed up just a few times. The chain uses TRBV6-1 and TRBJ2-1; no firm D call. Trimming pared 2 bases from V and 10 bases from J, leaving 9 bases between. CDR3 size: 12 residues. CDR1 and CDR2 (germline): MNHNS, SASEGT. CDR3 region: CASSEIDPEQFF. The CDR3 region has the DNA TGTGCCAGCAGTGAAATTGACCCGGAGCAGTTCTTC.

J is TRBJ1-1 and V is TRBV6-8; D call uncertain. Trimming cost V 2 bases and J 0 bases, with 10 bases left between them. Germline V lookup: CDR1 MNHGY, CDR2 SAAAGT. CDR3 size: 15 residues. CDR3 DNA: TGTGCCAGCAGTTACCAGGACGGTTTGAACACTGAAGCTTTCTTT. Residues: CASSYQDGLNTEAFF.

This clonotype was seen more than once but under ten times. This chain uses TRBV28 with TRBJ1-1; D possibly corresponds to TRBD1 (5 bases). The germline V gene encodes CDR1 MDHEN and CDR2 SYDVKM. With 4 bases removed from V and 6 bases from J, the gap between germline ends came to 21 bases. The length of the CDR3 is 16 residues. CDR3 DNA: TGTGCCAGCAGTTACCCCATCCGGGGGAACAAGCCTGAAGCTTTCTTT. As protein: CASSYPIRGNKPEAFF. Using reference TRBV28 and TRBJ1-1 for the parts outside the CDR3, the full variable domain is DVKVTQSSRYLVKRTGEKVFLECVQDMDHENMFWYRQDPGLGLRLIYFSYDVKMKEKGDIPEGYSVSREKKERFSLILESASTNQTSMYLCASSYPIRGNKPEAFFGQGTRLTVV.

The chain has TRBV4-2 and TRBJ2-5; 13 bases map to TRBD2. This CDR3 has 16 amino acids. Germline V CDR1 and CDR2: LGHNA, YNFKEQ. V dropped 0 bases and J dropped 7; count of bases not matched to a gene: 5. The CDR3 is CASSQDPTSGGGTQYF. CDR3 DNA: TGTGCCAGCAGCCAAGACCCCACTAGCGGGGGGGGGACCCAGTACTTC.

Written as DNA, the CDR3 is TGTGCCAGCAGTTTGGACGGGGGGAACACCGGGGAGCTGTTTTTT. Amino acid sequence: CASSLDGGNTGELFF. The rearrangement uses TRBV6-5 and TRBJ2-2; tentative D call: TRBD2 (6 bases). The CDR3 is 15 residues long. The germline V and J ends were trimmed by 4 bases and 1 base, with 10 bases remaining between them. CDR1 is MNHEY and CDR2 is SVGAGI in the germline V gene.

This clonotype was counted many times. The genes are TRBV28 and TRBJ2-7; D gene uncertain. Trimming took 8 bases from V and 2 from J, leaving 13 bases between them. This CDR3 has 13 amino acids. CDR1 MDHEN and CDR2 SYDVKM come from the germline V gene. CDR3 protein: CASHSRGTYEQYF. CDR3 nucleotide sequence: TGTGCCAGCCACTCCCGAGGCACCTACGAGCAGTACTTC.

This clonotype was counted at least ten times. The chain has TRBV7-6 and TRBJ1-4; no clear D. V lost 5 bases and J lost 7, with 14 bases in between. This CDR3 has 14 amino acids. In germline, CDR1 is SGHVS, CDR2 FNYEAQ. Written as DNA, the CDR3 is TGTGCCAGCAGCCCAAACGTGTTCAGTGAAAAACTGTTTTTT. It translates to CASSPNVFSEKLFF. Combining the CDR3 with reference TRBV7-6 and TRBJ1-4 gives the whole variable domain GAGVSQSPRYKVTKRGQDVALRCDPISGHVSLYWYRQALGQGPEFLTYFNYEAQQDKSGLPNDRFSAERPEGSISTLTIQRTEQRDSAMYRCASSPNVFSEKLFFGSGTQLSVL.

This clonotype showed up many times. V is TRBV7-6 and J is TRBJ2-2; D possibly corresponds to TRBD1 (6 bases). The V end was cut by 5 bases, the J end by 2 bases, with 18 bases between. The V gene's germline CDR1 is SGHVS and CDR2 FNYEAQ. This CDR3 is built from 17 residues. This chain's CDR3 is CASSLRVAGANTGELFF. CDR3 DNA: TGTGCCAGCAGCCTTCGGGTGGCAGGGGCTAACACCGGGGAGCTGTTTTTT.

The chain has TRBV7-2 and TRBJ1-2; D is uncertain. The germline gives CDR1 SGHTA, CDR2 FQGNSA. The CDR3 runs 13 residues. Trimming stripped 2 bases from V and 6 bases from J, with 10 bases between. The CDR3 here is CASSLNGWDGYTF. The CDR3 DNA follows: TGTGCCAGCAGCTTAAACGGGTGGGATGGCTACACCTTC.

The chain is built from TRBV28 and TRBJ1-5; TRBD1 aligns across 8 bases. J was trimmed by 6 bases and V by 6 bases; bases with no gene match: 7. Germline CDR1 and CDR2: MDHEN and SYDVKM. The CDR3 consists of 14 residues. The CDR3 reads CASRVQGAFQPQHF. In DNA form, the CDR3 reads TGTGCCAGCAGAGTCCAGGGGGCCTTTCAGCCCCAGCATTTT.

The chain has TRBV7-4 and TRBJ2-7, with 8 bases aligning to TRBD1. This CDR3 is 15 amino acids long. With 5 bases clipped from V and 3 bases from J, the junction kept 9 bases outside the gene matches. Germline V CDR1 and CDR2: SGHVT, SQSDAQ. As DNA, the CDR3 is TGTGCCAGCAGCCCAGGGACAGGTTACTACTACGAGCAGTACTTC. Translating gives CASSPGTGYYYEQYF.

This clonotype was counted only a few times. The chain is built from TRBV29-1 and TRBJ2-1; 10 bases line up with TRBD2. V was clipped by 1 base and J by 0 bases; unmatched bases: 9. This CDR3 has 18 residues. Germline loops: CDR1 SQVTM, CDR2 ANQGSEA. CDR3 sequence (DNA): TGCAGCGTTGAAGGGGGGCTAGCGGGGGCCTACTCCTACAATGAGCAGTTCTTC. Protein sequence: CSVEGGLAGAYSYNEQFF.

This clonotype was detected many times. The genes are TRBV7-9 and TRBJ2-5; TRBD1 might be the D (5 bases). The CDR3 spans 16 residues. CDR1 and CDR2 (germline): SEHNR, FQNEAQ (reference sequence). Trimming pared 5 bases from V and 1 base from J, leaving 17 bases between. This CDR3 is CASSPPAGWIQETQYF. CDR3 sequence (DNA): TGTGCCAGCAGCCCCCCGGCAGGGTGGATCCAAGAGACCCAGTACTTC.

This clonotype was observed at least ten times. For the CDR3, the DNA is TGTGCCAGCAGCTTAGTGTTGTGGGGTCGGGAGACCCAGTACTTC. It translates to CASSLVLWGRETQYF. V is TRBV7-9 and J is TRBJ2-5; no clear D gene. The V gene's germline CDR1 is SEHNR and CDR2 FQNEAQ (reference sequence). The V gene lost 1 base and the J gene lost 5 bases, with 14 bases spanning the gap. The CDR3 sequence is 15 residues long.

The genes are TRBV20-1 and TRBJ2-2; D is unresolved. The germline V and J ends were trimmed by 0 bases and 3 bases, with 8 bases remaining between them. The CDR3 is 14 amino acids. The germline CDR1 and CDR2 sequences are DFQATT and SNEGSKA (reference sequence). The CDR3 sequence is CSAREATYTGELFF. CDR3 DNA sequence: TGCAGTGCTAGAGAAGCGACCTACACCGGGGAGCTGTTTTTT.

By share of the sample, this clonotype is medium-sized. V and J are TRBV4-1 and TRBJ2-2; D unclear. V lost 4 bases and J lost 4, with 7 bases in between. Per the germline V gene, CDR1 is MGHRA and CDR2 is YSYEKL. The CDR3 sequence is 13 residues long. The CDR3 region has the DNA TGCGCCAGCAGCCCCTCGGGCACCGGGGAGCTGTTTTTT. It is translated as CASSPSGTGELFF.